This T cell receptor (beta chain) was sequenced during a study of blood T cells in healthy people across ages. For the second PCR, which ran for 7 to 11 cycles, a sample-barcoded 5' primer and a J-beta primer mix were used. TCRdb reanalysed the 5' RACE reads using MiXCR and keeps one entry per CDR3 protein. The sample holds hundreds of thousands of distinct CDR3 sequences, 35% to 45% seen once. Isolation yielded PBMCs, at least 6 million per sample, in every case. The amount of total RNA extracted per sample was at least 5 micrograms. Regarding this clonotype: No antigen is known for it.

Study-wide results and caveats: PBMCs that were unsorted prevented a conclusive naive versus antigen-experienced comparison. Age brought a roughly linear fall in TCR beta diversity measured per million T cells.

The CDR3 is 15 amino acids. Per germline, CDR1 SGHRS and CDR2 YFSETQ. The V and J genes are TRBV5-1 and TRBJ2-5, with 8 bases matching TRBD1. The DNA end is a closer match to TRBJ2-7, so the J assignment may be wrong. What was sequenced was blood. This sequence originates from a woman aged 55-69 years in good health. The DNA for the CDR3 is TGCGCCAGCAGCTCGGACCCGACAGGGGTCTACGAGCAGTACTTC. Encoded protein: CASSSDPTGVYEQYF.